The 15 T cell receptor beta chains reported below all come from one sample, sequenced in a study of vaccination effects on CD4 cells after COVID-19. Antigens of these TCRs are unknown. TCRdb's copy holds only in-frame clones and misses some; the assay was immunoSEQ multiplex PCR. Among some 19,000 clones listed, 60% to 75% were seen once. ViraFEST expansion of antigen-specific CD4+ T cells with viral peptide pools preceded sequencing. Culture proceeded for approximately 10 days, and CD4+ T cells were then isolated. The healthy vaccine recipients, who had no prior SARS-CoV-2 infection, showed negative nucleocapsid antibodies. Sequences were derived from CD4+ T cells from PBMCs cultured with HCoV-NL63 spike peptides, sampled before COVID-19 vaccination. The receptors derive from a human donor who received a COVID-19 vaccine.

The genes are TRBV18 and TRBJ2-1, with 11 bases matching TRBD1. The CDR3 is 14 residues long. The V and J ends lost 5 bases and 5 bases, in that order; junction bases with no gene match: 2. Germline CDR1 KGHSH, CDR2 LQKENI. The CDR3 here is CASSWGQGDNEQFF. DNA for the CDR3: TGTGCCAGCTCATGGGGACAGGGGGACAATGAGCAGTTCTTC.

The genes are TRBV5-1 and TRBJ2-1; D possibly corresponds to TRBD2 (7 bases). CDR1 is SGHRS, CDR2 YFSETQ, per germline. Trimming shortened V by 4 bases and J by 5 bases, and 13 bases separated the two germline ends. The CDR3 consists of 14 residues. The CDR3 protein is CASSQMGGHNEQFF. The CDR3 DNA sequence: TGCGCCAGCAGCCAAATGGGGGGGCACAATGAGCAGTTCTTC.

This clone was detected once. This chain links TRBV7-8 with TRBJ2-5, with TRBD2 as a possible D gene (5 bases). The CDR3 is made up of 15 amino acids. In germline, CDR1 is SGHVS, CDR2 FQNEAQ. V gave up 4 bases and J gave up 5 bases, with 17 bases separating them. The CDR3 loop is CASSSQPKGGETQYF. CDR3 coding DNA: TGTGCCAGCAGCTCCCAACCCAAGGGCGGGGAGACCCAGTACTTC.

V and J are TRBV6-1 and TRBJ2-5; 9 bases fit TRBD2. With V trimmed by 2 bases and J by 5 bases, 6 bases remained unmatched. CDR1 and CDR2 (germline): MNHNS, SASEGT. The CDR3 runs to 15 residues. CDR3 coding DNA: TGTGCCAGCAGTGAACAGCGGGGGGCAGCGGAGACCCAGTACTTC. Its translation: CASSEQRGAAETQYF.

The V gene is TRBV5-1, the J gene TRBJ1-1; weak D call: TRBD1 (6 bases). Germline CDR1 is SGHRS and CDR2 is YFSETQ. The CDR3 covers 16 residues. The germline V and J ends were trimmed by 0 bases and 6 bases, with 18 bases remaining between them. In DNA, the CDR3 is TGCGCCAGCAGCTTGGATGGCGGGGGCGTAGCTGCTGAAGCTTTCTTT. Its protein is CASSLDGGGVAAEAFF.

The chain uses TRBV28 and TRBJ2-1, with unresolved D. The CDR3 covers 13 residues. Germline CDR1 MDHEN, CDR2 SYDVKM. Trimming removed 3 bases from V and 5 bases from J, with 8 bases in between. In DNA, the CDR3 is TGTGCCAGCAGTTTCCCCGAGAACAATGAGCAGTTCTTC. Encoded protein: CASSFPENNEQFF.

CDR3 sequence: CASSQDPGEETQYF. CDR3 DNA sequence: TGTGCCAGCAGCCAAGATCCCGGGGAAGAGACCCAGTACTTC. The chain combines TRBV3-1 (or the pseudogene TRBV3-2) with TRBJ2-5; a weak D match, TRBD2 (5 bases). This CDR3 is built from 14 residues. Trimming stripped 0 bases from V and 3 bases from J, with 8 bases between. CDR1 LGHDT and CDR2 YNNKEL come from the germline V gene (reference sequence).

The chain carries TRBV7-2 and TRBJ2-2; possible D gene TRBD1, 5 bases. Trimming left V 1 base short and J 5 bases short, with 8 bases between. From germline, CDR1 is SGHTA and CDR2 FQGNSA. The CDR3 has 14 amino acids. This chain's CDR3 is CASSLGQLTGELFF. As DNA, the CDR3 is TGTGCCAGCAGCTTAGGACAGTTAACCGGGGAGCTGTTTTTT.

The V call is TRBV5-1, the J call TRBJ2-1, with 11 nucleotides matching TRBD2. The CDR3 spans 15 residues. The trim removed 5 bases at V and 5 bases at J, leaving 6 bases unmatched. Germline CDR1 is SGHRS and CDR2 is YFSETQ. The CDR3 coding sequence is TGCGCCAGCAGTAAGGTAGCGGGGGGGAACAATGAGCAGTTCTTC. It codes for CASSKVAGGNNEQFF.

This clone was found once. The rearrangement uses TRBV9 and TRBJ2-3; D ambiguous. Trimming shortened V by 5 bases and J by 2 bases, and 12 bases separated the two germline ends. The V gene's germline CDR1 is SGDLS and CDR2 YYNGEE. CDR3 length: 14 residues. This CDR3 reads CASRGNSHTDTQYF. The CDR3 bases are TGTGCCAGCAGAGGGAACAGTCACACAGATACGCAGTATTTT.

CDR3 in amino acids: CASRTELNTEAFF. CDR3 bases: TGTGCCAGCCGTACAGAGTTGAACACTGAAGCTTTCTTT. The V call is TRBV2, the J call TRBJ1-1; D remains unclear. The CDR3 length is 13 residues. Trimming took 8 bases from V and 0 from J, leaving 10 bases between them. Germline CDR1 and CDR2: SNHLY and FYNNEI. The full variable domain, with the rest looked up from reference TRBV2 and TRBJ1-1, is EPEVTQTPSHQVTQMGQEVILRCVPISNHLYFYWYRQILGQKVEFLVSFYNNEISEKSEIFDDQFSVERPDGSNFTLKIRSTKLEDSAMYFCASRTELNTEAFFGQGTRLTVV.

A few counts support this clone. V is TRBV7-2 and J is TRBJ1-2, with 7 bases lining up with TRBD1. The junction had 15 bases not matched to a gene; V was cut back by 5 bases and J by 6 bases. The CDR3 contains 16 residues. The germline gives CDR1 SGHTA, CDR2 FQGNSA. CDR3 loop: CASSPGTGAFGHGYTF. The CDR3 DNA reads as TGTGCCAGCAGCCCAGGCACAGGGGCTTTTGGTCATGGCTACACCTTC.

V is TRBV6-5 and J is TRBJ2-7; 8 nucleotides match TRBD2. Trimming removed 7 bases from V and 5 bases from J; junction bases left unmatched: 10. The CDR3 length is 14 residues. The germline V gene has CDR1 MNHEY and CDR2 SVGAGI. CDR3 DNA sequence: TGTGCCAGCACCCCACTCGGGACTAGGAACGAGCAGTACTTC. Protein sequence: CASTPLGTRNEQYF.

The chain has TRBV6-1 and TRBJ2-3, with TRBD2 identical over 13 bases. Germline lookup yields CDR1 MNHNS and CDR2 SASEGT. Trimming removed 0 bases from V and 6 bases from J; junction bases left unmatched: 6. This CDR3 region has 17 residues. CDR3 amino acids: CASSEATSGRGKDTQYF. In DNA form, the CDR3 reads TGTGCCAGCAGTGAAGCTACTAGCGGGAGGGGAAAGGATACGCAGTATTTT.

This clone was seen a handful of times. V is TRBV10-1 and J is TRBJ2-1; D is unclear. The CDR3 is 14 residues long. From germline, CDR1 is WNHNN and CDR2 SYGVQD (reference sequence). V gave up 2 bases and J gave up 7 bases, with 12 bases separating them. CDR3: CASSEGDLRNEQFF. The CDR3 nucleotides read TGCGCCAGCAGTGAGGGGGATTTAAGGAATGAGCAGTTCTTC.